This T cell receptor beta chain is drawn from a study of blood T cell repertoires in COVID-19. Study-level background: Material from acute and convalescent COVID-19 was sourced from the United States, Italy and Spain. The cDNA or gDNA used as material had been derived from T cells, B-cell-depleted T cells, or PBMCs.

Original methodology: Amplified reference gene primers provided the basis for estimating nucleated cell counts. The method was immunoSEQ multiplex PCR; TCRdb's version includes in-frame clones alone and lacks a portion of them. The D gene and trimming were derived from the DNA, and the V and J assignments and clone size from that table. The sample includes about 160,000 clones, about 80% of them seen just once. The CDR3 runs 16 residues. V was trimmed by 2 bases and J by 6 bases, leaving 18 bases between them. Germline V gene sequence: CDR1 LGHDT, CDR2 YNNKEL (reference sequence). The source is a woman older than 75 with acute or convalescent COVID-19. Sequencing was performed on peripheral blood. The chain is built from TRBV3-1 (or the pseudogene TRBV3-2) and TRBJ2-3, with D tentatively TRBD2 (7 bases). CDR3 sequence reads: CASSQTLTGGGDTQYF. As DNA, the CDR3 is TGTGCCAGCAGCCAAACCCTGACAGGCGGGGGCGATACGCAGTATTTT.